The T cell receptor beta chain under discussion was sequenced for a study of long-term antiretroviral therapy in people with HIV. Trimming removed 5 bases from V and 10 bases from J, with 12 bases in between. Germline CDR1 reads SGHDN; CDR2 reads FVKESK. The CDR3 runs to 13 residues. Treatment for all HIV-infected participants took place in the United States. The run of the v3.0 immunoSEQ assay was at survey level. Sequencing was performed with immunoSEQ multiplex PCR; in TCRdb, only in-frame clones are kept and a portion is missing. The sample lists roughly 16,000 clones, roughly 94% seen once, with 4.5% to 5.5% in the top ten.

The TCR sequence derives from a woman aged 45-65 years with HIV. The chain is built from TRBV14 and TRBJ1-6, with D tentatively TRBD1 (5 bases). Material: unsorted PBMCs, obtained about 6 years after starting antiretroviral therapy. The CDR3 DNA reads TGTGCCAGCAGCACCCTTCGGGGGTCACCCCTCCACTTT. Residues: CASSTLRGSPLHF.